This T cell receptor beta chain is from a study of shared T cell receptors in the human thymus. This clone was seen just once. Sequencing used immunoSEQ multiplex PCR; TCRdb keeps in-frame clones, though not all of them. The data show hundreds of thousands of clones, with over 75% seen just once and 0.0095% to 0.013% held by the top ten. The same specimen was also included in a second study, on human thymus T cells. According to that study: Infants, healthy and Finnish, who were having corrective surgery for congenital heart defects served as donors. Obtained as resections during corrective heart surgery, the thymus tissue was then studied. Unrelated individuals reportedly shared highly overlapping thymic TCR repertoires.

The clonotype was recovered from a girl under two years old with a congenital heart defect. Input material: thymocytes.

The CDR3, as DNA: TGTGCCAGCAGCAATAGGACAGGGGATAGCAATCAGCCCCAGCATTTT. This translates into CASSNRTGDSNQPQHF. J is TRBJ1-5 and V is TRBV7-9; 9 nucleotides agree with TRBD1. J lost 0 bases, V lost 5 bases, and 5 bases had no gene match. Germline-derived CDR1 and CDR2 are SEHNR and FQNEAQ (reference sequence). The CDR3 extends over 16 amino acids.